This TCR beta chain appears in the sequencing data of a study of blood T cells in healthy people across ages. Study-wide findings and caveats: Lack of knowledge of donor CMV status possibly confounded expanded clonotype changes.

Russia was home to the donors, healthy Caucasian individuals aged roughly 6 to 95. With a J-beta primer mix and a sample-barcoded 5' primer, a second PCR ran about 7 to 11 cycles. TCRdb used MiXCR to reprocess the 5' RACE reads, holding one entry per CDR3 protein. The profile covers 700,000 to 800,000 distinct CDR3 sequences, with roughly 43% appearing a single time and roughly 20% taken by the ten largest. This clonotype was detected only a few times. Its specificity is not known. Source material: blood. This receptor was identified in an older woman in good health.

CDR3 sequence reads: CASNAGRSTDTQYF. CDR3 in DNA: TGTGCCAGCAACGCGGGTAGAAGCACAGATACGCAGTATTTT. The V call is TRBV12-3 or TRBV12-4, the J call TRBJ2-3; D may be TRBD2 (5 bases). The V and J ends lost 7 bases and 0 bases respectively, with 11 bases between them. This CDR3 has 14 amino acids.